The 20 T cell receptor beta chains below were found in one sample sequenced in a study of OX40 agonist ivuxolimab in advanced cancers. This table comes from immunoSEQ multiplex PCR, and its TCRdb copy is limited to in-frame clones, with some not included. The sample shows about 17,000 clones, roughly four fifths of them seen only once. The sample consisted of CD4+ or CD8+ T cells sorted from blood, taken in a trial of the OX40 agonist ivuxolimab. The receptors were sampled from an adult with an advanced solid tumor such as melanoma, head and neck, liver or kidney cancer.

The sample holds one count of this clone. This rearrangement joins TRBV7-9 to TRBJ2-7; D is undetermined. Between the trimmed V and J ends, which lost 5 bases and 4 bases, there was a span of 18 bases. This CDR3 region has 15 residues. CDR1 SEHNR and CDR2 FQNEAQ come from the germline V gene (reference sequence). CDR3 in amino acids: CASSVTEFLVYEQYF. The CDR3 nucleotides read TGTGCCAGCAGCGTAACAGAATTCCTCGTATACGAGCAGTACTTC.

This clone has more than one count but fewer than ten. The chain links TRBV6-1 to TRBJ1-5; D gene uncertain. Trimming stripped 5 bases from V and 0 bases from J, with 8 bases between. The CDR3 has 14 residues. The germline V gene encodes CDR1 MNHNS and CDR2 SASEGT. The DNA of the CDR3 is TGTGCCAGCAGTTTAGAAATTAGCAATCAGCCCCAGCATTTT. It specifies CASSLEISNQPQHF.

The V and J genes are TRBV30 and TRBJ2-1, with TRBD2 matching over 9 bases. Germline CDR1 GTSNPN, CDR2 SVGIG (reference sequence). V gave up 1 base and J gave up 0 bases; unmatched junction bases: 4. This CDR3 comprises 16 residues. The CDR3 protein is CAWSALAGPSYNEQFF. The CDR3 bases are TGTGCCTGGAGTGCCCTAGCGGGACCCTCCTACAATGAGCAGTTCTTC.

There are a few counts of this clone. The genes are TRBV7-9 and TRBJ2-7; 8 bases match TRBD2. The CDR3 runs to 12 residues. Germline V gene sequence: CDR1 SEHNR, CDR2 FQNEAQ (reference sequence). After removal of 1 base from V and 13 bases from J, the junction contained 6 bases not matched to a gene. CDR3 loop: CASSLGLAGLYF. The CDR3 DNA reads TGTGCCAGCAGCTTAGGGCTAGCGGGCCTCTACTTC.

V usage is TRBV14 and J usage is TRBJ2-7, with D maybe TRBD2 (6 bases). The CDR3 sequence is 15 residues long. In germline, CDR1 is SGHDN, CDR2 FVKESK. V was pared by 5 bases and J by 0 bases, with 14 bases between. The CDR3 coding sequence is TGTGCCAGCAGCAGCCGGGACTCCATCTCCTACGAGCAGTACTTC. Protein sequence: CASSSRDSISYEQYF. The complete variable domain, with remaining parts taken from reference TRBV14 and TRBJ2-7, reads EAGVTQFPSHSVIEKGQTVTLRCDPISGHDNLYWYRRVMGKEIKFLLHFVKESKQDESGMPNNRFLAERTGGTYSTLKVQPAELEDSGVYFCASSSRDSISYEQYFGPGTRLTVT.

The genes are TRBV11-3 and TRBJ2-1, with D perhaps TRBD2 (5 bases). The CDR3 is made up of 15 amino acids. Trimming stripped 0 bases from V and 7 bases from J, with 13 bases between. CDR1 is SGHNT and CDR2 is YENEEA in the germline V gene. The CDR3 is CASSLDEGAANEQFF. The CDR3 DNA reads as TGTGCCAGCAGCTTAGATGAGGGAGCGGCTAATGAGCAGTTCTTC. The whole variable domain, filled in from reference TRBV11-3 and TRBJ2-1, reads EAGVVQSPRYKIIEKKQPVAFWCNPISGHNTLYWYLQNLGQGPELLIRYENEEAVDDSQLPKDRFSAERLKGVDSTLKIQPAELGDSAVYLCASSLDEGAANEQFFGPGTRLTVL.

This rearrangement joins TRBV7-2 to TRBJ2-5; D may be TRBD1 (5 bases). The closer fit of TRBJ2-7 to the DNA end suggests the J call may be wrong. Germline V CDR1 and CDR2: SGHTA, FQGNSA. CDR3 size: 14 residues. CDR3 nucleotide sequence: TGTGCCAGCAGCCATGACAGTAGTAGCTACGAGCAGTACTTC. Amino acids: CASSHDSSSYEQYF.

The chain has TRBV9 and TRBJ2-1, with D perhaps matching TRBD1 or TRBD2 (5 bases each). Trimming shortened V by 3 bases and J by 10 bases, and 20 bases separated the two germline ends. This CDR3 region has 15 residues. Germline CDR1 is SGDLS and CDR2 is YYNGEE. This chain's CDR3 is CASSAPGRPFGEQFF. The CDR3 region has the DNA TGTGCCAGCAGCGCACCGGGACGACCGTTTGGGGAGCAGTTCTTC.

The rearrangement joins TRBV28 to TRBJ1-5, with D perhaps matching TRBD1 (5 bases). This CDR3 has 13 residues. V shed 2 bases and J shed 4 bases, with 6 bases lying between them. The germline CDR1 and CDR2 sequences are MDHEN and SYDVKM. The CDR3 DNA follows: TGTGCCAGCAGTTTAACAGGTAATCAGCCCCAGCATTTT. Translating gives CASSLTGNQPQHF.

The rearrangement uses TRBV27 and TRBJ2-7; the D gene could be TRBD1 or TRBD2 (5 bases each). This CDR3 has 13 residues. The germline V gene encodes CDR1 MNHEY and CDR2 SMNVEV (reference sequence). Trimming removed 6 bases from V and 6 bases from J, with 15 bases in between. CDR3 loop: CASSPGRALEQYF. In DNA, the CDR3 is TGTGCCAGCAGCCCGGGACGCGCCCTCGAGCAGTACTTC.

V gene TRBV10-3 combines with J gene TRBJ2-7; 11 bases agree with TRBD1. The germline V gene has CDR1 ENHRY and CDR2 SYGVKD. J lost 0 bases, V lost 8 bases, and 6 bases had no gene match. The CDR3 spans 15 residues. The CDR3 DNA reads as TGTGCCATCTCTCCCGGGACAGGGGGCTCCTACGAGCAGTACTTC. Its translation: CAISPGTGGSYEQYF.

The genes are TRBV11-1 and TRBJ2-5, with a possible D match to TRBD1 (5 bases). V gave up 5 bases and J gave up 4 bases, with 14 bases separating them. Per germline, CDR1 SGHAT and CDR2 FQDESV (reference sequence). The CDR3 sequence is 14 residues long. The CDR3 spells CASSPRQPRETQYF. DNA of the CDR3: TGTGCCAGCAGCCCTCGACAGCCTCGAGAGACCCAGTACTTC.

This chain uses TRBV13 with TRBJ2-7, with TRBD1 matching over 8 bases. The germline V gene has CDR1 PRHDT and CDR2 FYEKMQ (reference sequence). This CDR3 region has 15 residues. V lost 3 bases to trimming and J lost 2 bases; unmatched junction nucleotides: 6. CDR3 sequence (DNA): TGTGCCAGCAGCTTGACAGGGGCGAATACCTACGAGCAGTACTTC. As protein: CASSLTGANTYEQYF.

The V gene is TRBV4-1, the J gene TRBJ1-4, with D possibly TRBD1 on 6 matching bases. Trimming pared 7 bases from V and 8 bases from J, leaving 20 bases between. This CDR3 has 15 residues. Germline assignment: CDR1 MGHRA and CDR2 YSYEKL. CDR3 nucleotides: TGCGCCAGCAACGGACGTGCGGGGGCTGGGGAAAAACTGTTTTTT. Protein product: CASNGRAGAGEKLFF.

The V call is TRBV27, the J call TRBJ2-3; the D gene is possibly TRBD1 (5 bases). CDR1 MNHEY and CDR2 SMNVEV come from the germline V gene (reference sequence). The CDR3 runs to 16 residues. V lost 2 bases and J 2 bases, leaving 14 bases between the germline ends. This chain's CDR3 is CASSLGANPFTDTQYF. As DNA, the CDR3 is TGTGCCAGCAGTTTAGGGGCCAACCCCTTCACAGATACGCAGTATTTT.

Judged by abundance, this clone is large. The chain is built from TRBV4-2 and TRBJ2-7; perhaps TRBD2 as D (6 bases). V lost 0 bases and J lost 3, with 12 bases in between. Per germline, CDR1 LGHNA and CDR2 YNFKEQ. CDR3 length equals 15 residues. CDR3 loop: CASSQDGGRVYEQYF. The CDR3 nucleotides are TGTGCCAGCAGCCAAGATGGGGGGAGAGTCTACGAGCAGTACTTC.

The chain combines TRBV19 with TRBJ2-1; unclear D gene. Trimming pared 3 bases from V and 4 bases from J, leaving 16 bases between. The length of the CDR3 is 16 residues. CDR1 is LNHDA and CDR2 is SQIVND in the germline V gene (reference sequence). CDR3 in DNA: TGTGCCAGTAGTATGTGGACCTCATACTCATACAATGAGCAGTTCTTC. This encodes CASSMWTSYSYNEQFF.

V usage is TRBV28 and J usage is TRBJ2-1; 7 nucleotides align to TRBD1. Germline assignment: CDR1 MDHEN and CDR2 SYDVKM. V lost 6 bases, J lost 3 bases, and 8 bases stayed unmatched. The CDR3 loop spans 15 amino acids. The chain's CDR3 is CASRRRDRLYNEQFF. The CDR3 DNA sequence: TGTGCCAGCAGACGCCGGGACAGACTCTACAATGAGCAGTTCTTC.

This clone was observed once. The CDR3 loop is CASSRNPGASVREQYF. Written as DNA, the CDR3 is TGCGCCAGCAGCCGAAACCCGGGGGCATCGGTAAGGGAGCAGTACTTC. The chain employs TRBV4-1 and TRBJ2-7; D possibly matches TRBD1 or TRBD2 (6 bases each). The germline V gene has CDR1 MGHRA and CDR2 YSYEKL. V dropped 4 bases and J dropped 7 bases, with 23 bases sitting between them. This CDR3 region has 16 residues.

DNA of the CDR3: TGTGCCAGCAGCGTAGGGGACGCCATTCCCTACGAGCAGTACTTC. This translates into CASSVGDAIPYEQYF. This sequence joins TRBV9 and TRBJ2-7, with D perhaps matching TRBD1 or TRBD2 (5 bases each). This CDR3 is built from 15 residues. The germline V gene has CDR1 SGDLS and CDR2 YYNGEE. V dropped 0 bases and J dropped 2 bases, with 12 bases sitting between them.